What follows is one TCR beta chain and its context. This specimen comes from a study of blood T cell repertoires in COVID-19. There are 13 residues in the CDR3. Germline-derived CDR1 and CDR2 are MNHEY and SMNVEV (reference sequence). Trimming took off 5 bases at V and 6 bases at J, with 11 bases between the two ends. This table comes from immunoSEQ multiplex PCR, and its TCRdb copy is limited to in-frame clones, with some not included. The sample lists 200,000 to 300,000 clones, approximately 86% occurring once. The receptor's source is a man aged 25 to 40 with active or convalescent COVID-19. V is TRBV27 and J is TRBJ1-5; D not resolved. Specimen: peripheral blood. CDR3 amino acids: CASSTSFGQPQHF. DNA for the CDR3: TGTGCCAGCAGTACGAGTTTTGGTCAGCCCCAGCATTTT.